Below, 14 T cell receptor beta chains from the same sample are listed, as sequenced in a study of blood T cell repertoires in COVID-19 (dated by TCRdb to 2019 to 2021). Libraries were prepared through the immunoSEQ multiplex PCR assay. TCRdb's version of the immuneACCESS table is confined to in-frame rearrangements and falls short of the full clone set. An unresolved V gene accounts for under half of the shortfall where checked; the remainder is of unknown origin. For this sample the table gives roughly 280,000 clones, of which 84% were detected only once. Around 4% of the sample lies in the top ten. Sample: peripheral blood. The source is a man between 60 and 75 years old with acute or convalescent COVID-19.

The chain carries TRBV7-9 and TRBJ2-3, with 7 bases lining up with TRBD2. V lost 7 bases and J lost 6; bases outside the gene matches: 10. Germline V CDR1 and CDR2: SEHNR, FQNEAQ (reference sequence). The CDR3 runs to 14 residues. The CDR3 loop reads CASTEAGPGDTQYF. The CDR3 region has the DNA TGTGCCAGCACCGAAGCGGGGCCTGGCGATACGCAGTATTTT.

This chain links TRBV15 with TRBJ2-5; 9 bases align to TRBD2. The trim removed 5 bases at V and 0 bases at J, leaving 10 bases unmatched. This CDR3 is 17 amino acids long. CDR1 is LNHNV, CDR2 YYDKDF, per germline (reference sequence). The CDR3 bases are TGTGCCACCAGCCCGCGGGTCAGCGGGAGGTACCAAGAGACCCAGTACTTC. Its protein is CATSPRVSGRYQETQYF. The full variable domain, completed using reference TRBV15 and TRBJ2-5, is DAMVIQNPRYQVTQFGKPVTLSCSQTLNHNVMYWYQQKSSQAPKLLFHYYDKDFNNEADTPDNFQSRRPNTSFCFLDIRSPGLGDTAMYLCATSPRVSGRYQETQYFGPGTRLLVL.

The V and J genes are TRBV28 and TRBJ1-4, with no clear D. The length of the CDR3 is 14 residues. The V end was cut by 8 bases, the J end by 6 bases, with 16 bases between. Germline V gives CDR1 MDHEN, CDR2 SYDVKM. As DNA, the CDR3 is TGTGCCAGCCTTACCCCGGGTATCCATGAAAAACTGTTTTTT. It translates to CASLTPGIHEKLFF.

The chain links TRBV4-2 to TRBJ2-1, with 7 bases matching TRBD2. The CDR3 extends over 13 amino acids. The V segment lost 6 bases and the J segment 4 bases; nucleotides outside the gene matches: 3. Germline CDR1 LGHNA, CDR2 YNFKEQ. The CDR3 region has the DNA TGTGCCAGCAGGGAGGGAGGGTACAATGAGCAGTTCTTC. Translated, it gives CASREGGYNEQFF.

The sample holds a few counts of this clone. V gene TRBV6-2 or TRBV6-3 combines with J gene TRBJ2-7, with TRBD1 as a possible D gene (5 bases). This CDR3 has 14 amino acids. V lost 0 bases, J lost 2 bases, and 8 bases lay in between. Germline CDR1 and CDR2: MNHEY and SVGEGT. Here the CDR3 reads CASSYSGVTYEQYF. CDR3 nucleotide sequence: TGTGCCAGCAGTTACTCAGGGGTAACCTACGAGCAGTACTTC.

V and J are TRBV6-5 and TRBJ1-3; TRBD1 matches 8 bases. Germline trimming cut 7 bases from V and 4 bases from J; bases unmatched to any gene: 6. The CDR3 loop spans 14 amino acids. Germline-derived CDR1 and CDR2 are MNHEY and SVGAGI. CDR3 DNA sequence: TGTGCCAGCACCTCGGACAGGGACGGAAACACCATATATTTT. Protein sequence: CASTSDRDGNTIYF.

The chain couples TRBV18 to TRBJ1-4; D is ambiguous. Germline V gene lookup returns CDR1 KGHSH and CDR2 LQKENI. The CDR3 is 15 amino acids. V was cut by 3 bases and J by 1 base, with 9 bases left in between. Here the CDR3 reads CASSPVQLTNEKLFF. The CDR3 nucleotides are TGTGCCAGCTCACCGGTACAGCTAACTAATGAAAAACTGTTTTTT. The full variable domain, its missing parts supplied by reference TRBV18 and TRBJ1-4, is NAGVMQNPRHLVRRRGQEARLRCSPMKGHSHVYWYRQLPEEGLKFMVYLQKENIIDESGMPKERFSAEFPKEGPSILRIQQVVRGDSAAYFCASSPVQLTNEKLFFGSGTQLSVL.

The chain combines TRBV6-5 with TRBJ2-7; 10 nucleotides align to TRBD2. V shed 6 bases and J 4 bases; nucleotides not matched to a gene: 3. The CDR3 spans 13 residues. Germline V lookup: CDR1 MNHEY, CDR2 SVGAGI. CDR3 DNA: TGTGCCAGCAGAGCGGGGGGGTTATACGAGCAGTACTTC. Translation gives CASRAGGLYEQYF.

As DNA, the CDR3 is TGTGCCAGTAGTATGCCCCCCGGACAGGGCGGTAAGGATGCTTTCTTT. Translating gives CASSMPPGQGGKDAFF. The chain employs TRBV19 and TRBJ1-1; 8 bases agree with TRBD1. In germline, CDR1 is LNHDA, CDR2 SQIVND (reference sequence). CDR3 length equals 16 residues. Trimming removed 3 bases from V and 11 bases from J; junction bases left unmatched: 17.

This chain links TRBV5-1 with TRBJ2-7; a weak D match, TRBD1 (6 bases). This CDR3 is built from 14 residues. The ends were cut back, 0 bases at V and 4 bases at J, with 11 bases in the middle. The germline V gene has CDR1 SGHRS and CDR2 YFSETQ. The CDR3: CASSLDRVIYEQYF. As DNA, the CDR3 is TGCGCCAGCAGCTTGGACAGGGTTATATACGAGCAGTACTTC. The full variable domain, completed using reference TRBV5-1 and TRBJ2-7, is KAGVTQTPRYLIKTRGQQVTLSCSPISGHRSVSWYQQTPGQGLQFLFEYFSETQRNKGNFPGRFSGRQFSNSRSEMNVSTLELGDSALYLCASSLDRVIYEQYFGPGTRLTVT.

This clone was detected only once. The rearrangement joins TRBV5-1 to TRBJ2-7; perhaps TRBD2 as D (5 bases). Between the trimmed V and J ends, which lost 0 bases and 5 bases, there was a span of 15 bases. There are 15 residues in the CDR3. Per germline, CDR1 SGHRS and CDR2 YFSETQ. CDR3 region: CASSLDVGGFDEQYF. CDR3 in DNA: TGCGCCAGCAGCTTGGATGTCGGAGGTTTCGACGAGCAGTACTTC.

This clone was seen a few times. The chain couples TRBV7-3 to TRBJ2-7, with TRBD2 matching 15 bases. CDR3 length equals 20 residues. Germline CDR1 reads SGHTA; CDR2 reads FQGTGA. Trimming at V came to 6 bases and at J to 2 bases, leaving 17 bases not matched to a gene. CDR3 nucleotides: TGTGCCAGCAGTCCGACGGGATCCTCGGGACTAGCGGGGGGCGCCTACGAGCAGTACTTC. This gives the protein CASSPTGSSGLAGGAYEQYF.

Points on this clone: This sample includes further DNA sequences coding for the same CDR3. This chain uses TRBV7-3 with TRBJ2-3; D is unresolved. From germline, CDR1 is SGHTA and CDR2 FQGTGA. V lost 2 bases and J lost 1, with 7 bases in between. This CDR3 contains 14 residues. The DNA for the CDR3 is TGTGCCAGCAGCTTATCGGGTGGCACAGATACGCAGTATTTT. Its translation is CASSLSGGTDTQYF.

The rearrangement uses TRBV10-3 and TRBJ2-7; 7 nucleotides line up with TRBD1. The CDR3 is 12 amino acids. Germline CDR1 ENHRY, CDR2 SYGVKD. Trimming took 6 bases from V and 12 from J; bases not matched to a gene: 11. In DNA, the CDR3 is TGTGCCATCAGAGAAGAAGGACAGGTGACGTACTTC. It translates to CAIREEGQVTYF.